Listed here are 32 T cell receptor beta chains from one sample, sequenced in a study of shared clonotypes between healthy human individuals. Only in-frame clones appear in the TCRdb table, and some are missing; sequencing was by immunoSEQ multiplex PCR. The data contain over 2 million clones, just under 95% of them singletons. The sequenced material came from naive CD4+ T cells from PBMCs. Subset indicated: CD45RA+ positively selected. These receptors all come from a man between 18 and 29 years old in good health. Some clones in this sample may be carry-over from other donors' samples.

The chain carries TRBV19 and TRBJ1-4, with D possibly being TRBD1 (5 bases). The CDR3 runs 13 residues. CDR1 is LNHDA and CDR2 is SQIVND in the germline V gene (reference sequence). V dropped 6 bases and J dropped 7 bases, with 12 bases sitting between them. The CDR3 region is CASSFTGTEKLFF. The CDR3 DNA is TGTGCCAGTAGCTTCACCGGGACTGAAAAACTGTTTTTT.

This rearrangement joins TRBV19 to TRBJ2-7, with D maybe TRBD1 (5 bases). The germline V gene encodes CDR1 LNHDA and CDR2 SQIVND (reference sequence). Trimming took off 6 bases at V and 0 bases at J, with 15 bases between the two ends. The CDR3 is 15 residues long. The CDR3 spells CASSRVMSDSYEQYF. The CDR3 DNA is TGTGCCAGTAGCAGGGTCATGTCGGACTCCTACGAGCAGTACTTC. Combining the CDR3 with reference TRBV19 and TRBJ2-7 gives the whole variable domain DGGITQSPKYLFRKEGQNVTLSCEQNLNHDAMYWYRQDPGQGLRLIYYSQIVNDFQKGDIAEGYSVSREKKESFPLTVTSAQKNPTAFYLCASSRVMSDSYEQYFGPGTRLTVT.

V gene TRBV5-1 combines with J gene TRBJ2-5; perhaps D is TRBD1 or TRBD2 (7 bases each). The germline V and J ends were trimmed by 4 bases and 5 bases, with 18 bases remaining between them. The CDR3 spans 15 residues. Germline V gene sequence: CDR1 SGHRS, CDR2 YFSETQ. The CDR3 sequence is CASSVRQGGGETQYF. The CDR3 DNA follows: TGCGCCAGCAGCGTACGACAGGGAGGGGGTGAGACCCAGTACTTC. The variable domain in full, completed from reference TRBV5-1 and TRBJ2-5, reads KAGVTQTPRYLIKTRGQQVTLSCSPISGHRSVSWYQQTPGQGLQFLFEYFSETQRNKGNFPGRFSGRQFSNSRSEMNVSTLELGDSALYLCASSVRQGGGETQYFGPGTRLLVL.

The chain carries TRBV28 and TRBJ2-2; unclear D gene. The V gene's germline CDR1 is MDHEN and CDR2 SYDVKM. The CDR3 sequence is 19 residues long. V dropped 1 base and J dropped 0 bases, with 18 bases sitting between them. The CDR3 here is CASSLSTVGPKTNTGELFF. CDR3 nucleotides: TGTGCCAGCAGTTTATCTACGGTTGGTCCCAAAACGAACACCGGGGAGCTGTTTTTT.

This chain connects TRBV7-9 to TRBJ1-2, with D possibly being TRBD1 (6 bases). V gave up 0 bases and J gave up 7 bases, with 12 bases separating them. The germline gives CDR1 SEHNR, CDR2 FQNEAQ (reference sequence). This CDR3 is 14 amino acids long. The CDR3 DNA is TGTGCCAGCAGCTTAGCGACAGGAGGTGGTGGCTACACCTTC. Its translation is CASSLATGGGGYTF. Full variable domain (missing parts from reference TRBV7-9 and TRBJ1-2): DTGVSQNPRHKITKRGQNVTFRCDPISEHNRLYWYRQTLGQGPEFLTYFQNEAQLEKSRLLSDRFSAERPKGSFSTLEIQRTEQGDSAMYLCASSLATGGGGYTFGSGTRLTVV.

V gene TRBV7-3 combines with J gene TRBJ2-1, with TRBD2 matching over 7 bases. This CDR3 comprises 15 residues. In germline, CDR1 is SGHTA, CDR2 FQGTGA. Unmatched junction bases numbered 7, after V lost 4 bases and J lost 4 bases. The CDR3 region is CASSYAASGYNEQFF. The CDR3 DNA sequence: TGTGCCAGCAGCTACGCGGCTAGCGGTTACAATGAGCAGTTCTTC.

This chain connects TRBV6-5 to TRBJ1-2; D is uncertain. The germline gives CDR1 MNHEY, CDR2 SVGAGI. The length of the CDR3 is 12 residues. Trimming stripped 3 bases from V and 4 bases from J, with 6 bases between. This CDR3 reads CASSYNGYGYTF. The CDR3 DNA sequence: TGTGCCAGCAGTTATAACGGCTATGGCTACACCTTC.

The chain couples TRBV5-4 to TRBJ2-3; 10 bases line up with TRBD2. Unmatched junction bases numbered 3, after V lost 0 bases and J lost 2 bases. The CDR3 spans 16 residues. The germline CDR1 and CDR2 sequences are SGHNT and YYREEE (reference sequence). The CDR3 loop is CASSLDGLAVTDTQYF. The CDR3 nucleotides read TGTGCCAGCAGCTTGGACGGACTAGCGGTCACAGATACGCAGTATTTT. Variable domain in full (rest from reference TRBV5-4 and TRBJ2-3): ETGVTQSPTHLIKTRGQQVTLRCSSQSGHNTVSWYQQALGQGPQFIFQYYREEENGRGNFPPRFSGLQFPNYSSELNVNALELDDSALYLCASSLDGLAVTDTQYFGPGTRLTVL.

The CDR3 reads CASSPASPGLAKQFF. As DNA, the CDR3 is TGTGCCAGCAGCCCCGCCTCTCCGGGACTAGCAAAGCAGTTCTTC. V gene TRBV7-9 combines with J gene TRBJ2-1; 9 nucleotides match TRBD2. Germline CDR1 reads SEHNR; CDR2 reads FQNEAQ (reference sequence). V trimming: 5 bases; J trimming: 11 bases; junction bases outside the gene matches: 13. This CDR3 contains 15 residues.

The chain combines TRBV25-1 with TRBJ2-5, with D possibly matching TRBD2 (6 bases). Germline assignment: CDR1 MGHDK and CDR2 SYGVNS. This CDR3 is 13 amino acids long. Trimming removed 6 bases at V and 4 bases at J, with 12 bases between. This chain's CDR3 is CASSPAGLETQYF. CDR3 coding DNA: TGTGCCAGCAGCCCGGCGGGACTAGAGACCCAGTACTTC.

CDR3 in DNA: TGTGCCAGCAGCTTGGATCGGACCACAGATACGCAGTATTTT. The encoded protein is CASSLDRTTDTQYF. V is TRBV5-6 and J is TRBJ2-3; no definite D call. CDR3 size: 14 residues. CDR1 and CDR2 from the germline V gene are SGHDT and YYEEEE. Trimming took off 0 bases at V and 2 bases at J, with 7 bases between the two ends.

The chain combines TRBV27 with TRBJ2-1; possible D gene TRBD1, 6 bases. Looked up from germline, CDR1 is MNHEY and CDR2 is SMNVEV (reference sequence). V was clipped by 6 bases and J by 10 bases, with 16 bases between them. There are 13 residues in the CDR3. The CDR3 DNA is TGTGCCAGCAGCTTTTCGGTTGGGACAGAGCAGTTCTTC. Protein: CASSFSVGTEQFF.

This clone appeared a single time. The V and J genes are TRBV6-1 and TRBJ1-1; the D gene is possibly TRBD1 (5 bases). Trimming took 2 bases from V and 11 from J, leaving 15 bases between them. Germline V gives CDR1 MNHNS, CDR2 SASEGT. This CDR3 has 13 amino acids. The CDR3 spells CASSESGTSRAFF. The DNA of the CDR3 is TGTGCCAGCAGTGAATCCGGGACGAGCAGGGCTTTCTTT.

The V call is TRBV30, the J call TRBJ2-7; D not resolved. Trimming removed 2 bases from V and 2 bases from J, with 10 bases in between. CDR1 is GTSNPN, CDR2 SVGIG, per germline (reference sequence). This CDR3 contains 13 residues. CDR3 nucleotide sequence: TGTGCCTGGAGTCCCGACCTACCCTACGAGCAGTACTTC. Translation gives CAWSPDLPYEQYF.

The V call is TRBV9, the J call TRBJ1-3; D may be TRBD1 (5 bases). From germline, CDR1 is SGDLS and CDR2 YYNGEE. The V gene lost 0 bases and the J gene lost 0 bases, with 10 bases spanning the gap. There are 16 residues in the CDR3. CDR3 nucleotides: TGTGCCAGCAGCGTAGTCGGGGGATACTCTGGAAACACCATATATTTT. Amino acid sequence: CASSVVGGYSGNTIYF.

V gene TRBV18 combines with J gene TRBJ2-7; 7 bases agree with TRBD2. CDR3 length: 14 residues. The V and J ends lost 3 bases and 3 bases, in that order; junction bases with no gene match: 5. The germline gives CDR1 KGHSH, CDR2 LQKENI. The CDR3 DNA follows: TGTGCCAGCTCACCCGGACTAGATGGCTACGAGCAGTACTTC. It codes for CASSPGLDGYEQYF.

Points on this clone: The same CDR3 also results from other DNA sequences found in this sample. The rearrangement joins TRBV19 to TRBJ2-1; 10 bases are shared with TRBD2. CDR1 is LNHDA, CDR2 SQIVND, per germline (reference sequence). The CDR3 sequence is 16 residues long. V lost 6 bases to trimming and J lost 0 bases; unmatched junction nucleotides: 5. This CDR3 reads CASSRTSGSSYNEQFF. CDR3 in DNA: TGTGCCAGTAGCCGGACTAGCGGAAGCTCCTACAATGAGCAGTTCTTC.

The rearrangement joins TRBV7-7 to TRBJ2-3; tentative D call: TRBD2 (6 bases). Germline V lookup: CDR1 SSHAT, CDR2 FNYEAQ (reference sequence). V dropped 2 bases and J dropped 1 base, with 10 bases sitting between them. This CDR3 region has 15 residues. CDR3 bases: TGTGCCAGCAGCTTATCGGGGGACGGCACAGATACGCAGTATTTT. It is translated as CASSLSGDGTDTQYF.

The rearrangement joins TRBV7-9 to TRBJ1-5; TRBD1 aligns across 11 bases. This CDR3 spans 18 amino acids. The germline V gene has CDR1 SEHNR and CDR2 FQNEAQ (reference sequence). The ends lost 1 base at V and 1 base at J; junction bases unmatched: 6. The CDR3 coding sequence is TGTGCCAGCAGCTTAGACCCGGGACAGGGGGGAAGCAATCAGCCCCAGCATTTT. This gives the protein CASSLDPGQGGSNQPQHF. Full variable domain (remainder filled in from reference TRBV7-9 and TRBJ1-5): DTGVSQNPRHKITKRGQNVTFRCDPISEHNRLYWYRQTLGQGPEFLTYFQNEAQLEKSRLLSDRFSAERPKGSFSTLEIQRTEQGDSAMYLCASSLDPGQGGSNQPQHFGDGTRLSIL.

The chain carries TRBV21-1 and TRBJ2-2; the table's TRBD2 call for D was not verified on the DNA. TRBV21-1 has pseudogene status. This CDR3 comprises 13 residues. CDR3 in amino acids: CASSIGGTGELFF. CDR3 nucleotide sequence: TGTGCCAGCAGCATCGGAGGAACCGGGGAGCTGTTTTTT.

Notes on this clone: The same CDR3 also results from other DNA sequences found in this sample. The rearrangement links TRBV28 to TRBJ1-1; weak D call: TRBD1 (5 bases). Trimming took 3 bases from V and 6 from J, leaving 11 bases between them. CDR1 is MDHEN, CDR2 SYDVKM, per germline. The CDR3 spans 13 residues. The CDR3 protein is CASSFLGAPEAFF. CDR3 in DNA: TGTGCCAGCAGTTTTTTAGGGGCCCCTGAAGCTTTCTTT.

J is TRBJ1-6 and V is TRBV19; D might be TRBD1 (6 bases). CDR1 is LNHDA and CDR2 is SQIVND in the germline V gene (reference sequence). There are 15 residues in the CDR3. Trimming removed 7 bases from V and 3 bases from J, with 13 bases in between. DNA of the CDR3: TGTGCCAGTACCGCCAGGGGACACTATAATTCACCCCTCCACTTT. It specifies CASTARGHYNSPLHF.

This chain uses TRBV19 with TRBJ2-6, with TRBD1 identical over 8 bases. This CDR3 is built from 18 residues. J gave up 1 base and V 1 base, and 6 bases lay outside the gene matches. Germline V CDR1 and CDR2: LNHDA, SQIVND (reference sequence). The CDR3 nucleotides are TGTGCCAGTAGTATAGGTTGGACAGGGTCTTCTGGGGCCAACGTCCTGACTTTC. Translating gives CASSIGWTGSSGANVLTF.

The chain links TRBV10-3 to TRBJ1-1, with 11 nucleotides matching TRBD1. Unmatched junction bases numbered 3, after V lost 3 bases and J lost 3 bases. The CDR3 contains 15 residues. Germline CDR1 is ENHRY and CDR2 is SYGVKD. The CDR3 protein is CAISDGQGAYTEAFF. The CDR3 coding sequence is TGTGCCATCAGTGACGGACAGGGGGCTTACACTGAAGCTTTCTTT.

V gene TRBV19 combines with J gene TRBJ2-5; tentative D call: TRBD1 (6 bases). V lost 1 base and J lost 5, with 11 bases in between. CDR1 and CDR2 from the germline V gene are LNHDA and SQIVND (reference sequence). The CDR3 is 14 residues long. The CDR3: CASSIAGQRETQYF. CDR3 nucleotide sequence: TGTGCCAGTAGTATAGCAGGACAGAGGGAGACCCAGTACTTC.

The chain links TRBV7-2 to TRBJ1-5; perhaps TRBD1 as D (6 bases). CDR3 length equals 17 residues. Germline assignment: CDR1 SGHTA and CDR2 FQGNSA. V was trimmed by 4 bases and J by 2 bases, leaving 18 bases between them. The CDR3 spells CASSSGHTGQGNQPQHF. The CDR3 nucleotides are TGTGCCAGCAGCTCCGGTCACACGGGACAAGGCAATCAGCCCCAGCATTTT.

The V and J genes are TRBV4-2 and TRBJ2-3; no definite D call. The CDR3 spans 14 residues. V was shortened by 0 bases and J by 4 bases, with 8 bases between the two germline ends. Germline V gene data show CDR1 as LGHNA and CDR2 as YNFKEQ. As DNA, the CDR3 is TGTGCCAGCAGCCAAGACGGCCCCCCAGATACGCAGTATTTT. This encodes CASSQDGPPDTQYF.

V usage is TRBV11-2 and J usage is TRBJ2-1, with TRBD2 as a possible D gene (6 bases). Looked up from germline, CDR1 is SGHAT and CDR2 is FQNNGV. The CDR3 is 13 residues long. Trimming stripped 3 bases from V and 9 bases from J, with 12 bases between. The CDR3 spells CASSFMWGVEQFF. In nucleotides, the CDR3 is TGTGCCAGCAGCTTCATGTGGGGGGTTGAGCAGTTCTTC.

This clone has just one count. The chain has TRBV5-1 and TRBJ1-3; D uncertain. V was cut by 0 bases and J by 4 bases, with 14 bases left in between. The germline CDR1 and CDR2 sequences are SGHRS and YFSETQ. The CDR3 totals 16 residues. CDR3 sequence reads: CASSLGPGSQGNTIYF. The CDR3 DNA is TGCGCCAGCAGCTTGGGCCCCGGGAGCCAGGGAAACACCATATATTTT.

The chain has TRBV30 and TRBJ1-3; 7 positions agree with TRBD1. The CDR3 runs 14 residues. The V gene end was trimmed by 2 bases and the J gene end by 2 bases; junction bases not matched to a gene: 3. Germline V gives CDR1 GTSNPN, CDR2 SVGIG (reference sequence). This CDR3 is CAWSPGTAGNTIYF. For the CDR3, the DNA is TGTGCCTGGAGTCCTGGGACAGCTGGAAACACCATATATTTT. The whole variable domain, filled in from reference TRBV30 and TRBJ1-3, reads SQTIHQWPATLVQPVGSPLSLECTVEGTSNPNLYWYRQAAGRGLQLLFYSVGIGQISSEVPQNLSASRPQDRQFILSSKKLLLSDSGFYLCAWSPGTAGNTIYFGEGSWLTVV.

This clone was observed once. The chain recombines TRBV7-2 with TRBJ2-1; possible D gene TRBD2, 6 bases. The CDR3 consists of 14 residues. The germline V gene has CDR1 SGHTA and CDR2 FQGNSA. Trimming removed 0 bases from V and 8 bases from J, with 11 bases in between. The CDR3: CASSLAGGRHEQFF. DNA of the CDR3: TGTGCCAGCAGCTTAGCGGGAGGCCGGCATGAGCAGTTCTTC.

The chain is built from TRBV14 and TRBJ2-3; tentative D call: TRBD2 (5 bases). Germline V gene data show CDR1 as SGHDN and CDR2 as FVKESK. The germline V and J ends were trimmed by 4 bases and 0 bases, with 11 bases remaining between them. The CDR3 sequence is 15 residues long. In DNA, the CDR3 is TGTGCCAGCAGCCGCCGAGGGCCCAGCACAGATACGCAGTATTTT. Amino acids: CASSRRGPSTDTQYF.